Shown below are 2 T cell receptor beta chains from a single sample sequenced in a study of T cell responses to AZD1222 COVID-19 vaccine (dated by TCRdb to the early 2020s). This specimen's time point label, interpreted: baseline before first vaccination. Libraries were made using the immunoSEQ multiplex PCR assay. The source is immuneACCESS, and TCRdb retained only in-frame sequences with V and J called. Part of the clones is not carried over; for the studies checked, unresolved V genes explain less than half of this, and the remainder is unexplained. The sample table shows more than 85,000 clones, and 75% to 90% are seen once. 5.2% of the sample goes to the ten largest clones. Source: peripheral blood, taken on day 0 of AZD1222 vaccination. The receptors stem from an adult in good health.

This clone was observed a single time. V gene TRBV5-6 combines with J gene TRBJ2-7; 9 bases agree with TRBD1. CDR3 length equals 14 residues. Per germline, CDR1 SGHDT and CDR2 YYEEEE. V gave up 1 base and J gave up 4 bases; unmatched junction bases: 3. The CDR3 nucleotides are TGTGCCAGCAGCTTGCTGGGACAGGGTTACGAGCAGTACTTC. It translates to CASSLLGQGYEQYF. The whole variable domain, filled in from reference TRBV5-6 and TRBJ2-7, reads DAGVTQSPTHLIKTRGQQVTLRCSPKSGHDTVSWYQQALGQGPQFIFQYYEEEERQRGNFPDRFSGHQFPNYSSELNVNALLLGDSALYLCASSLLGQGYEQYFGPGTRLTVT.

This clone came up once. This chain links TRBV7-6 with TRBJ1-1; no reliable D call. The germline V gene encodes CDR1 SGHVS and CDR2 FNYEAQ. V was pared by 5 bases and J by 1 base, with 14 bases between. The CDR3 has 15 residues. The CDR3 nucleotides are TGTGCCAGCAGCGCCCTCCCCCTATCGAACACTGAAGCTTTCTTT. This translates into CASSALPLSNTEAFF.